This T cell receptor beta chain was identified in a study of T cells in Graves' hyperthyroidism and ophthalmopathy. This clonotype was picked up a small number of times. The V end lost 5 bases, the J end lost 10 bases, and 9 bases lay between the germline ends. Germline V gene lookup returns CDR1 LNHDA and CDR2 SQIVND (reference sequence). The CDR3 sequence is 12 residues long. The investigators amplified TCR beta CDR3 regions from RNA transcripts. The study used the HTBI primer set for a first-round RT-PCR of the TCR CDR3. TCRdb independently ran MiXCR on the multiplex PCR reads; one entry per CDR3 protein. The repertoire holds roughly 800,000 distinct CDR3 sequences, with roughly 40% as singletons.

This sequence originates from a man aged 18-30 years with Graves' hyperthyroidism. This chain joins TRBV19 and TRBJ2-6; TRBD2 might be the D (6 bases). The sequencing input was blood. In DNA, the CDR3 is TGTGCCAGTAGTTATGGGGGGAACGTCCTGACTTTC. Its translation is CASSYGGNVLTF.